The 6 T cell receptor beta chains below were found in one sample sequenced in a study of cytomegalovirus exposure and HLA in healthy donors. Both 60 Vbeta primers and 13 Jbeta primers went into the PCR. Clones were read by immunoSEQ multiplex PCR, and TCRdb kept only the in-frame ones, dropping some. The sample has approximately 200,000 clones; around three quarters are singletons. Sequencing was done on a sample of PBMCs. These receptors all stem from a man in his forties in good health and CMV-seronegative.

Only one count was recorded for this clone. The CDR3 loop is CASSSPGMANVLTF. The CDR3 nucleotides read TGTGCCAGCAGTTCCCCAGGGATGGCCAACGTCCTGACTTTC. J is TRBJ2-6 and V is TRBV27; D is perhaps TRBD1 (5 bases). CDR3 length equals 14 residues. The V gene's germline CDR1 is MNHEY and CDR2 SMNVEV (reference sequence). The germline V and J ends were trimmed by 4 bases and 6 bases, with 10 bases remaining between them.

This chain joins TRBV4-2 and TRBJ1-2; D is ambiguous. CDR3 size: 16 residues. Looked up from germline, CDR1 is LGHNA and CDR2 is YNFKEQ. V was cut by 4 bases and J by 0 bases, with 15 bases left in between. The CDR3 region is CASSRRAGDANYGYTF. The CDR3 coding sequence is TGTGCCAGCAGCCGAAGGGCCGGGGATGCTAACTATGGCTACACCTTC.

J is TRBJ1-1 and V is TRBV29-1; TRBD1 is a possible D gene (6 bases). V gave up 6 bases and J gave up 4 bases, with 15 bases separating them. This CDR3 contains 13 residues. Germline V gene data show CDR1 as SQVTM and CDR2 as ANQGSEA. The CDR3 here is CSVREGGSTEAFF. The CDR3, as DNA: TGCAGCGTGAGGGAAGGGGGTAGCACTGAAGCTTTCTTT.

The chain links TRBV27 to TRBJ1-2; 7 bases are a match to TRBD1. The CDR3 extends over 15 amino acids. Germline V gene data show CDR1 as MNHEY and CDR2 as SMNVEV (reference sequence). The ends lost 4 bases at V and 4 bases at J; junction bases unmatched: 9. The CDR3 loop is CASSYRQGLSYGYTF. CDR3 DNA: TGTGCCAGCAGTTACCGACAGGGATTATCCTATGGCTACACCTTC.

V and J are TRBV9 and TRBJ1-1, with TRBD1 matching 7 bases. Germline V CDR1 and CDR2: SGDLS, YYNGEE. The length of the CDR3 is 15 residues. V lost 3 bases and J lost 4; bases outside the gene matches: 9. The CDR3 nucleotides read TGTGCCAGCAGCGGGAGGACAGGAAGTGGCACTGAAGCTTTCTTT. Its translation: CASSGRTGSGTEAFF. Based on the CDR3 plus reference TRBV9 and TRBJ1-1, the full variable domain is DSGVTQTPKHLITATGQRVTLRCSPRSGDLSVYWYQQSLDQGLQFLIQYYNGEERAKGNILERFSAQQFPDLHSELNLSSLELGDSALYFCASSGRTGSGTEAFFGQGTRLTVV.

V and J are TRBV5-1 and TRBJ1-2, with a weak D call TRBD1 (5 bases). The CDR3 is 14 amino acids. Per germline, CDR1 SGHRS and CDR2 YFSETQ. Between the trimmed V and J ends, which lost 0 bases and 6 bases, there was a span of 12 bases. CDR3 nucleotide sequence: TGCGCCAGCAGCTTGGGACAGAAAAGGAATGGCTACACCTTC. It specifies CASSLGQKRNGYTF.